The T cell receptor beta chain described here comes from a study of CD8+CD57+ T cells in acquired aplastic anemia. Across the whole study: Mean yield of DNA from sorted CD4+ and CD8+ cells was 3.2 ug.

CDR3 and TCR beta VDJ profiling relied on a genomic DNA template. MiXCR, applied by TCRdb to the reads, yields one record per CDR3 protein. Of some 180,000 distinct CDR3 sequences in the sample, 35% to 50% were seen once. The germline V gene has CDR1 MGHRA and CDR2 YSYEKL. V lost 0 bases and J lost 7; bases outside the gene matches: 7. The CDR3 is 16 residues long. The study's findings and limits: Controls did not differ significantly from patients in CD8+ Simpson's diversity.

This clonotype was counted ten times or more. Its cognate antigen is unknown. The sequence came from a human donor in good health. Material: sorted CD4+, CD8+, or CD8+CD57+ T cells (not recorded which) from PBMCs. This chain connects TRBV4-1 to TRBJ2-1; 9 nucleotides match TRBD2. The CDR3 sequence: CASSQDGGRAGNEQFF. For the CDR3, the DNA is TGCGCCAGCAGCCAAGATGGCGGGAGGGCCGGGAATGAGCAGTTCTTC.